The present entry profiles one T cell receptor (beta chain) with its context. What it binds is not known. This sample was taken from a study of post-analysis software for immune sequencing data. Study-wide results and limits: When patients were compared with controls, a handful of TRBV segments were more frequent, TRBV5-6, TRBV5-1 and TRBV20-1 among them.

Presence of unique molecular identifiers characterized the TCR beta cDNA libraries. Each CDR3 protein is one row after TCRdb ran MiXCR on the PCR reads. The data contain approximately 440,000 distinct CDR3 sequences, approximately 46% of them seen just once; the ten biggest clones take up 12%. Per the germline V gene, CDR1 is SQVTM and CDR2 is ANQGSEA. CDR3 length: 15 residues. V dropped 7 bases and J dropped 3; count of bases not matched to a gene: 13. This chain connects TRBV29-1 to TRBJ2-7; 9 nucleotides line up with TRBD2. The sample was blood. This receptor was identified in a girl aged 10-17 years with multiple sclerosis. In DNA form, the CDR3 reads TGCAGCGCTGTCCGCGCGGGAGGGCCCAGCTACGAGCAGTACTTC. As protein: CSAVRAGGPSYEQYF.